This T cell receptor (beta chain) originates from a study of control samples from healthy donors and cancer patients (dated by TCRdb to 2018 to 2021). Its CDR3 holds 15 amino acids, cysteine through phenylalanine. Only the CDR3 portion is preserved as DNA: 45 bases, with reading frame beginning at the first base. CDR1 and CDR2 (MDHEN, SYDVKM) derive from the germline V gene. V ends up 6 bases short and J 3 bases short, with an unmatched junction base count of 8. On this clone: Its recognized antigen is unknown. No base qualities exist here, and no much larger clone lies one base off it.

The library was made by the immunoSEQ multiplex PCR assay. Drawn from immuneACCESS, this table holds only the in-frame rearrangements with V and J called that TCRdb kept. Clones are partly lost; checked studies trace under half to an unresolved V gene and leave the rest unexplained. The sample data list 61,000 or so clones, and nearly 90% of these were observed just once. Under 7% of the sample rests with the top ten. The origin of this receptor is a man aged 55 to 70 with colorectal cancer. Source material: PBMCs. The rearranged segments are TRBV28 and TRBJ2-1, with 7 bases aligning to TRBD1. The CDR3 here reads CASSPPGQFYNEQFF. The sequence in DNA is TGTGCCAGCAGCCCCCCGGGACAGTTCTACAATGAGCAGTTCTTC. Full variable domain (CDR3 extended with the reference TRBV28 and TRBJ2-1 proteins): DVKVTQSSRYLVKRTGEKVFLECVQDMDHENMFWYRQDPGLGLRLIYFSYDVKMKEKGDIPEGYSVSREKKERFSLILESASTNQTSMYLCASSPPGQFYNEQFFGPGTRLTVL.